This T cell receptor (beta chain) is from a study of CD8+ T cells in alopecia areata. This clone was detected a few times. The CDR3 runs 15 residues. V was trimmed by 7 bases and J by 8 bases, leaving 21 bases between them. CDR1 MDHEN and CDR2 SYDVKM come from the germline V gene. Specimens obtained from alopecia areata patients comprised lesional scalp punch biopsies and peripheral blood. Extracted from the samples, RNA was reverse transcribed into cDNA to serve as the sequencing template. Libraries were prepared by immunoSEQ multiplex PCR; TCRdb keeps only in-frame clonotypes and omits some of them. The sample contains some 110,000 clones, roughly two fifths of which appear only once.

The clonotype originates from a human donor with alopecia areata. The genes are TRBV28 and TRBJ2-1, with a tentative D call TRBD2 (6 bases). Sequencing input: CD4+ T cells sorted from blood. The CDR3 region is CASTAPYEGRHEQFF. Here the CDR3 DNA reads TGTGCCAGCACCGCCCCGTACGAGGGGAGGCATGAGCAGTTCTTC.